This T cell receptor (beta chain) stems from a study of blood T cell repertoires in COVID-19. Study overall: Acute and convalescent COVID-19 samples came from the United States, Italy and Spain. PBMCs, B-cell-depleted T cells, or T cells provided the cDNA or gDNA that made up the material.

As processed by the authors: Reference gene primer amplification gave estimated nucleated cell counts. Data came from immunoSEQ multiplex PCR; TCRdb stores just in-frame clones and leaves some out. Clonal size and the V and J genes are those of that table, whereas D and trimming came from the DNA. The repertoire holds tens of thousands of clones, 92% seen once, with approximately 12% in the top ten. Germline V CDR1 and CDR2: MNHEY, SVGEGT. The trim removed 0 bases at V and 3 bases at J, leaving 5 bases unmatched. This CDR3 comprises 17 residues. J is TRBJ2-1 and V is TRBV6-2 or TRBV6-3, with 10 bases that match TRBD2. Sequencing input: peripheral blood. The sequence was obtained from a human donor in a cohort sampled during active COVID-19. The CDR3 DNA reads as TGTGCCAGCAGTTACTCGCCTAGCGGGGGCCTCTACAATGAGCAGTTCTTC. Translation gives CASSYSPSGGLYNEQFF.